This T cell receptor (beta chain) was sequenced for a study of blood T cell repertoires in COVID-19. Data came from immunoSEQ multiplex PCR; TCRdb stores just in-frame clones and leaves some out. The sample lists 150,000 to 200,000 clones, roughly 91% occurring once. The ends lost 5 bases at V and 9 bases at J; junction bases unmatched: 9. This CDR3 is built from 15 residues. From germline, CDR1 is KGHSH and CDR2 LQKENI. This clone was seen only once. The clonotype was recovered from a human donor in a cohort sampled during active COVID-19. The chain employs TRBV18 and TRBJ1-6; TRBD1 matches 8 bases. The sample was peripheral blood. The chain's CDR3 is CASSTAQGAGSPLHF. In nucleotides, the CDR3 is TGTGCCAGCTCAACTGCGCAGGGGGCGGGTTCACCCCTCCACTTT.